The 27 T cell receptor beta chains reported below all come from one sample, sequenced in a study of T cells in localized non-small cell lung cancer. The assay was immunoSEQ multiplex PCR, and TCRdb's table has in-frame clones only and misses some. The table includes roughly 16,000 clones, roughly 87% detected once. The specimen was peripheral blood, collected before any cancer treatment. All receptors come from a male donor at least 60 years old with stage I lung adenocarcinoma.

The V and J genes are TRBV4-2 and TRBJ1-6, with 8 bases that match TRBD1. In germline, CDR1 is LGHNA, CDR2 YNFKEQ. The CDR3 is 18 residues long. The V segment lost 0 bases and the J segment 3 bases; nucleotides outside the gene matches: 7. In nucleotides, the CDR3 is TGTGCCAGCAGCCAAGATCCCTCACAGGGGGGCTATAATTCACCCCTCCACTTT. Encoded protein: CASSQDPSQGGYNSPLHF.

The chain employs TRBV6-5 and TRBJ2-7; D remains unclear. The V end was cut by 7 bases, the J end by 3 bases, with 13 bases between. Per the germline V gene, CDR1 is MNHEY and CDR2 is SVGAGI. The CDR3 has 13 residues. In nucleotides, the CDR3 is TGTGCCAGCACCTATGGTCAGAACTACGAGCAGTACTTC. It yields the protein CASTYGQNYEQYF.

The chain has TRBV7-3 and TRBJ1-1; possible D gene TRBD1, 6 bases. The V end lost 5 bases, the J end lost 5 bases, and 21 bases lay between the germline ends. The germline V gene has CDR1 SGHTA and CDR2 FQGTGA. This CDR3 region has 16 residues. The CDR3 coding sequence is TGTGCCAGCAGCCAAGGGGGTCCCTTTAGTGGGACTGAAGCTTTCTTT. Its translation is CASSQGGPFSGTEAFF.

The chain couples TRBV18 to TRBJ1-6; D ambiguous. The germline V gene has CDR1 KGHSH and CDR2 LQKENI. V lost 2 bases, J lost 13 bases, and 12 bases lay in between. This CDR3 contains 13 residues. CDR3 in amino acids: CASSPSDTRPLHF. The DNA for the CDR3 is TGTGCCAGCTCACCATCCGACACCCGGCCCCTCCACTTT.

This chain links TRBV5-1 with TRBJ2-7; TRBD1 is a possible D gene (6 bases). V lost 2 bases and J lost 5, with 14 bases in between. The CDR3 has 14 residues. Germline CDR1 and CDR2: SGHRS and YFSETQ. The CDR3 DNA reads TGCGCCAGCAGCTTTTCAGGGGATCCGAACGAGCAGTACTTC. This codes for CASSFSGDPNEQYF. Full variable domain (missing parts from reference TRBV5-1 and TRBJ2-7): KAGVTQTPRYLIKTRGQQVTLSCSPISGHRSVSWYQQTPGQGLQFLFEYFSETQRNKGNFPGRFSGRQFSNSRSEMNVSTLELGDSALYLCASSFSGDPNEQYFGPGTRLTVT.

The gene calls are TRBV5-4 and TRBJ2-7, with D possibly TRBD1 on 5 matching bases. Germline CDR1 and CDR2: SGHNT and YYREEE (reference sequence). This CDR3 contains 15 residues. V was pared by 0 bases and J by 2 bases, with 12 bases between. The CDR3 region is CASSLGGVYAYEQYF. CDR3 coding DNA: TGTGCCAGCAGCTTGGGGGGCGTGTATGCCTACGAGCAGTACTTC.

This chain connects TRBV19 to TRBJ1-1; D is perhaps TRBD1 (5 bases). The V end was cut by 3 bases, the J end by 4 bases, with 12 bases between. This CDR3 spans 14 amino acids. CDR1 LNHDA and CDR2 SQIVND come from the germline V gene (reference sequence). The chain's CDR3 is CASSMTESGTEAFF. The CDR3 coding sequence is TGTGCCAGTAGTATGACAGAATCAGGCACTGAAGCTTTCTTT.

Comments on this clone: At one boundary the junction diverges from the germline segment, which might be a read error. This sample includes further DNA sequences coding for the same CDR3. In nucleotides, the CDR3 is TGTGCCAGCCGGACTAGCGGGAGCCCCTCCTACGAGCAGTACTTT. It yields the protein CASRTSGSPSYEQYF. The chain is built from TRBV7-8 and TRBJ2-7, with TRBD2 matching 13 bases. Germline lookup yields CDR1 SGHVS and CDR2 FQNEAQ. The CDR3 covers 15 residues. The whole variable domain, filled in from reference TRBV7-8 and TRBJ2-7, reads GAGVSQSPRYKVAKRGQDVALRCDPISGHVSLFWYQQALGQGPEFLTYFQNEAQLDKSGLPSDRFFAERPEGSVSTLKIQRTQQEDSAVYLCASRTSGSPSYEQYFGPGTRLTVT.

The J gene is TRBJ1-5, the V gene TRBV7-2; D might be TRBD1 (5 bases). Germline loops: CDR1 SGHTA, CDR2 FQGNSA. CDR3 length: 15 amino acids. V shed 4 bases and J shed 5 bases, with 15 bases lying between them. The CDR3 DNA reads TGTGCCAGCAGCTCCTATTGGGGGTTAGATCAGCCCCAGCATTTT. Translating gives CASSSYWGLDQPQHF.

The gene calls are TRBV19 and TRBJ2-1; D is perhaps TRBD1 or TRBD2 (5 bases each). Germline loops: CDR1 LNHDA, CDR2 SQIVND (reference sequence). This CDR3 has 14 amino acids. Trimming cost V 3 bases and J 4 bases, with 10 bases left between them. The CDR3 sequence is CASSMSGRYNEQFF. The DNA for the CDR3 is TGTGCCAGTAGTATGTCGGGACGGTACAATGAGCAGTTCTTC.

The chain recombines TRBV14 with TRBJ2-5; 8 nucleotides align to TRBD1. The CDR3 is 15 amino acids. Losses at the gene ends were 4 bases for V and 4 bases for J; bases not matched to a gene: 8. Germline-derived CDR1 and CDR2 are SGHDN and FVKESK. CDR3 sequence: CASSPDREEGETQYF. The CDR3 coding sequence is TGTGCCAGCAGCCCGGACAGGGAGGAAGGAGAGACCCAGTACTTC.

This sequence joins TRBV2 and TRBJ2-7; a weak D match, TRBD1 (6 bases). The CDR3 contains 14 residues. V gave up 9 bases and J gave up 0 bases, with 15 bases separating them. Germline V gene data show CDR1 as SNHLY and CDR2 as FYNNEI. Here the CDR3 DNA reads TGTGCCAGTAGCCGGGGACACCTCTCCTACGAGCAGTACTTC. Amino acids: CASSRGHLSYEQYF. The variable domain in full, completed from reference TRBV2 and TRBJ2-7, reads EPEVTQTPSHQVTQMGQEVILRCVPISNHLYFYWYRQILGQKVEFLVSFYNNEISEKSEIFDDQFSVERPDGSNFTLKIRSTKLEDSAMYFCASSRGHLSYEQYFGPGTRLTVT.

The chain employs TRBV7-2 and TRBJ1-1; TRBD1 matches at 7 bases. This CDR3 spans 14 amino acids. V lost 6 bases to trimming and J lost 4 bases; unmatched junction nucleotides: 8. The germline V gene encodes CDR1 SGHTA and CDR2 FQGNSA. CDR3 coding DNA: TGTGCCAGCAGTTTTTACAGGGGTCCCACTGAAGCTTTCTTT. Translation: CASSFYRGPTEAFF. Complete variable domain (other parts from reference TRBV7-2 and TRBJ1-1): GAGVSQSPSNKVTEKGKDVELRCDPISGHTALYWYRQSLGQGLEFLIYFQGNSAPDKSGLPSDRFSAERTGGSVSTLTIQRTQQEDSAVYLCASSFYRGPTEAFFGQGTRLTVV.

This chain links TRBV2 with TRBJ2-1; tentative D call: TRBD2 (5 bases). The CDR3 loop spans 16 amino acids. Trimming left V 6 bases short and J 0 bases short, with 15 bases between. Germline V lookup: CDR1 SNHLY, CDR2 FYNNEI. CDR3 nucleotide sequence: TGTGCCAGCAGCCTAACTAGTTTTAACTCCTACAATGAGCAGTTCTTC. Translated: CASSLTSFNSYNEQFF.

V usage is TRBV6-5 and J usage is TRBJ1-4, with TRBD1 as a possible D gene (6 bases). CDR3 length equals 13 residues. Looked up from germline, CDR1 is MNHEY and CDR2 is SVGAGI. Deletions cut 6 bases from V and 3 bases from J, with 8 bases between. The CDR3 region is CASRDSSNEKLFF. CDR3 nucleotide sequence: TGTGCCAGCAGGGACAGCTCTAATGAAAAACTGTTTTTT.

The rearrangement joins TRBV7-9 to TRBJ2-3, with 7 bases aligning to TRBD1. J lost 5 bases, V lost 5 bases, and 10 bases had no gene match. This CDR3 has 15 residues. Germline V gene sequence: CDR1 SEHNR, CDR2 FQNEAQ (reference sequence). The CDR3 loop is CASSKWTGSEDTQYF. As DNA, the CDR3 is TGTGCCAGCAGCAAATGGACAGGTAGCGAAGATACGCAGTATTTT.

The CDR3 DNA follows: TGCGCCAGCAGCCAAGCCGGAGAGGGCTATGGCTACACCTTC. This codes for CASSQAGEGYGYTF. The chain combines TRBV4-1 with TRBJ1-2; D gene ambiguous. CDR3 length: 14 amino acids. V dropped 1 base and J dropped 4 bases, with 10 bases sitting between them. Germline V gene lookup returns CDR1 MGHRA and CDR2 YSYEKL.

In this sample, this clone turned up once. The chain is built from TRBV4-1 and TRBJ2-2; D gene ambiguous. The V and J ends lost 5 bases and 7 bases respectively, with 17 bases between them. This CDR3 is built from 15 residues. The V gene's germline CDR1 is MGHRA and CDR2 YSYEKL. Here the CDR3 DNA reads TGCGCCAGCAGCACTCACCAAGTAGTCGGCGGGGAGCTGTTTTTT. It encodes CASSTHQVVGGELFF.

This rearrangement joins TRBV5-1 to TRBJ1-4; TRBD1 aligns across 7 bases. The CDR3 totals 20 residues. Trimming at V came to 0 bases and at J to 0 bases, leaving 14 bases not matched to a gene. CDR1 is SGHRS and CDR2 is YFSETQ in the germline V gene. CDR3 nucleotides: TGCGCCAGCAGCTTGGTTGGCCCAGGGGGACTGATTGCAACTAATGAAAAACTGTTTTTT. This gives the protein CASSLVGPGGLIATNEKLFF.

This clone was counted a few times. This chain joins TRBV27 and TRBJ1-1; the D is unclear. Germline V gene sequence: CDR1 MNHEY, CDR2 SMNVEV (reference sequence). The CDR3 extends over 15 amino acids. Between the trimmed V and J ends, which lost 1 base and 3 bases, there was a span of 12 bases. The CDR3 DNA is TGTGCCAGCAGTTTATATAGGTCCGGGTACACTGAAGCTTTCTTT. It yields the protein CASSLYRSGYTEAFF.

The chain recombines TRBV10-2 with TRBJ1-1; 9 bases map to TRBD1. This CDR3 is built from 17 residues. Germline CDR1 and CDR2: WSHSY and SAAADI. Trimming cost V 6 bases and J 1 base; bases outside gene matches: 12. The CDR3 loop is CASSPGTGLQRNTEAFF. CDR3 nucleotide sequence: TGCGCCAGCAGCCCCGGGACAGGGCTCCAGAGGAACACTGAAGCTTTCTTT.

Only a few counts were recorded for this clone. V gene TRBV19 combines with J gene TRBJ1-4; 9 nucleotides align to TRBD1. The germline CDR1 and CDR2 sequences are LNHDA and SQIVND (reference sequence). The V gene end was trimmed by 9 bases and the J gene end by 0 bases; junction bases not matched to a gene: 2. The CDR3 extends over 14 amino acids. The CDR3 DNA reads as TGTGCCAGCCGGGACAGGGCAACTAATGAAAAACTGTTTTTT. Amino acids: CASRDRATNEKLFF.

The chain recombines TRBV4-1 with TRBJ2-2; TRBD1 matches 7 bases. The ends lost 0 bases at V and 9 bases at J; junction bases unmatched: 7. Germline loops: CDR1 MGHRA, CDR2 YSYEKL. This CDR3 is built from 15 residues. CDR3 sequence (DNA): TGCGCCAGCAGCCAAGATGACAGGGCGATGCGGGAGCTGTTTTTT. This translates into CASSQDDRAMRELFF.

The gene calls are TRBV7-3 and TRBJ2-7; 7 bases match TRBD1. The CDR3 extends over 13 amino acids. Germline values: CDR1 SGHTA, CDR2 FQGTGA. With V trimmed by 2 bases and J by 4 bases, 2 bases remained unmatched. CDR3: CASSLGDSYEQYF. CDR3 sequence (DNA): TGTGCCAGCAGCTTAGGGGACAGTTACGAGCAGTACTTC. The full variable domain, completed using reference TRBV7-3 and TRBJ2-7, is GAGVSQTPSNKVTEKGKYVELRCDPISGHTALYWYRQSLGQGPEFLIYFQGTGAADDSGLPNDRFFAVRPEGSVSTLKIQRTERGDSAVYLCASSLGDSYEQYFGPGTRLTVT.

This rearrangement joins TRBV18 to TRBJ1-2; TRBD1 matches at 7 bases. V shed 1 base, J shed 6 bases, and the junction held 20 bases outside the gene matches. The CDR3 spans 19 residues. Germline CDR1 is KGHSH and CDR2 is LQKENI. The CDR3 nucleotides are TGTGCCAGCTCACCACTATTAAACTCCCAGACAGGGTCTGTCGATGGCTACACCTTC. It specifies CASSPLLNSQTGSVDGYTF.

This chain uses TRBV27 with TRBJ2-3; D unresolved. V lost 6 bases to trimming and J lost 0 bases, with 7 bases between them. Germline loops: CDR1 MNHEY, CDR2 SMNVEV (reference sequence). This CDR3 comprises 13 residues. The CDR3 nucleotides read TGTGCCAGCAGCTACTCTAGCACAGATACGCAGTATTTT. Protein: CASSYSSTDTQYF.

This chain links TRBV5-6 with TRBJ1-1, with D tentatively TRBD1 (6 bases). The CDR3 extends over 15 amino acids. CDR1 and CDR2 (germline): SGHDT, YYEEEE. V gave up 0 bases and J gave up 0 bases, with 9 bases separating them. CDR3 protein: CASSLVDSMNTEAFF. For the CDR3, the DNA is TGTGCCAGCAGCTTGGTGGACAGCATGAACACTGAAGCTTTCTTT.